The clone carrying this TCR beta chain was counted many times. The antigen remains undetermined. The CDR3 has 14 residues. CDR1 and CDR2 (germline): DFQATT, SNEGSKA (reference sequence). After removal of 6 bases from V and 6 bases from J, the junction contained 5 bases not matched to a gene. On each TCR cDNA molecule, a unique molecular identifier was present. TCRdb re-called the 5' RACE reads with MiXCR, one entry per CDR3 protein. The profile shows some 37,000 distinct CDR3 sequences, around 5.5% of them singletons. These data are taken from a study of spatial heterogeneity in lung cancer. Background on the study: Averaged across combinations, each unique TCR and UMI pairing appeared more than ten times in raw reads, which were uncorrected.

Time point of the sample: sample taken at primary tumor resection. Unsorted whole RNA from tumor, nontumor lung or frozen PBMC underwent sequencing. Study-wide results and caveats: At tumor resection, ubiquitous expanded TCRs were detected in blood more often than later.

This chain links TRBV20-1 with TRBJ2-1; 13 bases line up with TRBD2. The sequence was collected from a female donor with early-stage non-small cell lung cancer. The source was PBMCs, collected at surgery. DNA for the CDR3: TGCAGTGCCATGAGGACTAGCGGGGGCAATGAGCAGTTCTTC. Protein sequence: CSAMRTSGGNEQFF.